Reported below is one T cell receptor beta chain. The antigen remains unidentified. Measured with immunoSEQ multiplex PCR; TCRdb has only the in-frame clones, and not every one. Of around 99,000 clones listed, over 80% are singletons. The sample comes from a study of T cell responses to AZD1222 COVID-19 vaccine. Study conclusions and caveats: Regions left unmutated in variants are reportedly the target of nearly half of spike-specific TCRs. After the peak T cell response, and only then, were repertoires sampled.

Germline V CDR1 and CDR2: MNHEY, SVGAGI. V shed 10 bases and J shed 0 bases, with 16 bases lying between them. The CDR3 covers 14 residues. The clonotype comes from an adult who received the AZD1222 COVID-19 vaccine. Sequencing used peripheral blood, obtained 28 days after the second AZD1222 dose. This chain uses TRBV6-5 with TRBJ2-7; D could derive from TRBD1 or TRBD2 (6 bases each). The CDR3 protein is CAISIGGPSYEQYF. The DNA for the CDR3 is TGTGCCATCTCTATAGGGGGGCCCTCCTACGAGCAGTACTTC.